The 24 T cell receptor beta chains listed next were all sequenced from one sample in a study of cytomegalovirus exposure and HLA in healthy donors. 13 Jbeta primers and 60 Vbeta primers were used for the PCR. Profiled with immunoSEQ multiplex PCR; TCRdb holds only in-frame clones, not every one. The repertoire holds some 140,000 clones, with approximately 85% as singletons. The sample was PBMCs. These receptors all come from a woman in her 30s in good health and CMV-seropositive.

The table lists this clone with a count of one. The chain recombines TRBV28 with TRBJ2-7, with D tentatively TRBD1 (7 bases). V dropped 0 bases and J dropped 7 bases, with 13 bases sitting between them. Germline-derived CDR1 and CDR2 are MDHEN and SYDVKM. The CDR3 runs to 14 residues. The CDR3 DNA is TGTGCCAGCAGTTTATGGGAGGGGGCGAGAGAGCAGTACTTC. It is translated as CASSLWEGAREQYF.

The V gene is TRBV2, the J gene TRBJ2-5; a possible D gene is TRBD2 (6 bases). The CDR3 length is 12 residues. Trimming took off 10 bases at V and 2 bases at J, with 11 bases between the two ends. The germline V gene encodes CDR1 SNHLY and CDR2 FYNNEI. CDR3 nucleotides: TGTGCCACGGTGGGGGGACAAGAGACCCAGTACTTC. It is translated as CATVGGQETQYF.

J is TRBJ2-7 and V is TRBV2; 7 nucleotides align to TRBD2. CDR3 length equals 12 residues. The V segment lost 3 bases and the J segment 6 bases; nucleotides outside the gene matches: 2. Germline loops: CDR1 SNHLY, CDR2 FYNNEI. CDR3 residues: CASSEWGGEQYF. In DNA form, the CDR3 reads TGTGCCAGCAGTGAGTGGGGGGGCGAGCAGTACTTC.

The J gene is TRBJ1-4, the V gene TRBV5-6; 7 bases align to TRBD1. CDR1 and CDR2 (germline): SGHDT, YYEEEE. CDR3 length: 15 amino acids. Trimming cost V 4 bases and J 7 bases; bases outside gene matches: 10. The CDR3 DNA reads TGTGCCAGCAGCCTATTACAGGGGAAGGGTGAAAAACTGTTTTTT. Protein: CASSLLQGKGEKLFF.

J is TRBJ2-3 and V is TRBV28, with 8 nucleotides matching TRBD2. With 8 bases clipped from V and 0 bases from J, the junction kept 13 bases outside the gene matches. The germline V gene has CDR1 MDHEN and CDR2 SYDVKM. The CDR3 is 17 amino acids. Written as DNA, the CDR3 is TGTGCCAGCCGAACCGTAGCGGGGTCTTCTAGCACAGATACGCAGTATTTT. Encoded protein: CASRTVAGSSSTDTQYF.

The chain uses TRBV4-1 and TRBJ1-1, with D unresolved. The V and J ends lost 6 bases and 7 bases respectively, with 15 bases between them. The germline CDR1 and CDR2 sequences are MGHRA and YSYEKL. The CDR3 contains 13 residues. CDR3 bases: TGCGCCAGCAGGGAGGGCGGCGTCCGTGAAGCTTTCTTT. Protein: CASREGGVREAFF.

The rearrangement joins TRBV7-2 to TRBJ2-1, with 9 bases matching TRBD2. V dropped 6 bases and J dropped 6; count of bases not matched to a gene: 15. This CDR3 is built from 17 residues. The germline CDR1 and CDR2 sequences are SGHTA and FQGNSA. CDR3 sequence reads: CASSRGIAGVTGNEQFF. The CDR3 DNA reads as TGTGCCAGCAGTAGGGGGATAGCGGGAGTAACGGGCAATGAGCAGTTCTTC. Using reference TRBV7-2 and TRBJ2-1 for the parts outside the CDR3, the full variable domain is GAGVSQSPSNKVTEKGKDVELRCDPISGHTALYWYRQSLGQGLEFLIYFQGNSAPDKSGLPSDRFSAERTGGSVSTLTIQRTQQEDSAVYLCASSRGIAGVTGNEQFFGPGTRLTVL.

The rearrangement joins TRBV4-1 to TRBJ1-1, with 7 nucleotides matching TRBD1. Germline V CDR1 and CDR2: MGHRA, YSYEKL. The CDR3 is 15 amino acids. With V trimmed by 5 bases and J by 0 bases, 6 bases remained unmatched. CDR3 region: CASSEWGQMNTEAFF. CDR3 DNA sequence: TGCGCCAGCAGCGAGTGGGGACAGATGAACACTGAAGCTTTCTTT.

The CDR3: CAWSVPVQGDETQYF. The CDR3 DNA follows: TGTGCCTGGAGTGTACCTGTACAGGGAGACGAGACCCAGTACTTC. The chain combines TRBV30 with TRBJ2-5; D is perhaps TRBD1 (6 bases). CDR3 length: 15 residues. The V gene lost 0 bases and the J gene lost 5 bases, with 16 bases spanning the gap. Germline V lookup: CDR1 GTSNPN, CDR2 SVGIG (reference sequence).

The rearrangement joins TRBV29-1 to TRBJ1-6; D is unclear. CDR1 is SQVTM, CDR2 ANQGSEA, per germline. The CDR3 is 13 residues long. Trimming took off 3 bases at V and 7 bases at J, with 10 bases between the two ends. CDR3 nucleotide sequence: TGCAGCGTTGAGAACCGCCAGAATTCACCCCTCCACTTT. This codes for CSVENRQNSPLHF.

The rearrangement links TRBV29-1 to TRBJ2-7; TRBD1 matches 9 bases. The CDR3 runs to 13 residues. CDR1 is SQVTM, CDR2 ANQGSEA, per germline. V trimming: 2 bases; J trimming: 5 bases; junction bases outside the gene matches: 4. The CDR3 loop is CSVEKDRGDEQYF. In DNA form, the CDR3 reads TGCAGCGTTGAAAAGGACAGGGGAGACGAGCAGTACTTC.

The chain carries TRBV7-2 and TRBJ1-3; TRBD1 might be the D (6 bases). Germline lookup yields CDR1 SGHTA and CDR2 FQGNSA. The CDR3 runs 13 residues. V was shortened by 7 bases and J by 4 bases, with 11 bases between the two germline ends. The CDR3 nucleotides are TGTGCCAGCACACAGGGTATAGGAAACACCATATATTTT. Translation gives CASTQGIGNTIYF.

The chain uses TRBV5-1 and TRBJ1-2, with 7 bases fitting TRBD1. The CDR3 runs 13 residues. Trimming cost V 4 bases and J 4 bases; bases outside gene matches: 4. The germline gives CDR1 SGHRS, CDR2 YFSETQ. CDR3 DNA: TGCGCCAGCAGCCCTGACAGGGCCTATGGCTACACCTTC. Amino acid sequence: CASSPDRAYGYTF.

The rearrangement links TRBV5-1 to TRBJ2-5, with a weak D call TRBD2 (7 bases). CDR1 is SGHRS, CDR2 YFSETQ, per germline. CDR3 length: 15 residues. Trimming removed 7 bases at V and 4 bases at J, with 20 bases between. CDR3 region: CASGQTGRATETQYF. CDR3 in DNA: TGCGCCAGCGGACAAACAGGGAGGGCAACAGAGACCCAGTACTTC.

In this sample, this clone turned up a few times. The chain carries TRBV6-5 and TRBJ2-2; D perhaps matches TRBD1 (6 bases). The V end was cut by 4 bases, the J end by 7 bases, with 19 bases between. This CDR3 contains 16 residues. CDR1 MNHEY and CDR2 SVGAGI come from the germline V gene. The CDR3 DNA sequence: TGTGCCAGCAGTTTTCTAAAGACAGGCGGCGGCGGGGAGCTGTTTTTT. This sequence encodes CASSFLKTGGGGELFF.

This clone came up once. The chain carries TRBV28 and TRBJ2-7; 9 positions agree with TRBD1. This CDR3 contains 14 residues. CDR1 is MDHEN and CDR2 is SYDVKM in the germline V gene. With 3 bases clipped from V and 3 bases from J, the junction kept 3 bases outside the gene matches. The CDR3 sequence is CASSLPGQGYEQYF. CDR3 DNA: TGTGCCAGCAGTTTGCCGGGACAGGGCTACGAGCAGTACTTC.

The count of this clone is one. J is TRBJ2-1 and V is TRBV19; weak D call: TRBD2 (5 bases). This CDR3 spans 15 amino acids. V was trimmed by 2 bases and J by 7 bases, leaving 15 bases between them. CDR1 is LNHDA and CDR2 is SQIVND in the germline V gene (reference sequence). DNA for the CDR3: TGTGCCAGTAGTATATCGGGGTCTCTAGGGAATGAGCAGTTCTTC. Its translation: CASSISGSLGNEQFF.

This clone has just one count. The chain combines TRBV10-3 with TRBJ2-2; D is possibly TRBD1 (6 bases). The CDR3 spans 16 residues. Germline V gene data show CDR1 as ENHRY and CDR2 as SYGVKD. V dropped 10 bases and J dropped 0 bases, with 18 bases sitting between them. The DNA of the CDR3 is TGTGCCACCTCTTTCCCCGGGACAACGAACACCGGGGAGCTGTTTTTT. Translation: CATSFPGTTNTGELFF.

The V and J genes are TRBV11-2 and TRBJ1-2; TRBD1 agrees at 7 bases. V dropped 3 bases and J dropped 14; count of bases not matched to a gene: 9. Looked up from germline, CDR1 is SGHAT and CDR2 is FQNNGV. The CDR3 totals 12 residues. CDR3 in amino acids: CASSFEEGALTF. The CDR3 bases are TGTGCCAGCAGCTTTGAGGAGGGGGCTTTAACCTTC. Full variable domain (outside the CDR3, taken from reference TRBV11-2 and TRBJ1-2): EAGVAQSPRYKIIEKRQSVAFWCNPISGHATLYWYQQILGQGPKLLIQFQNNGVVDDSQLPKDRFSAERLKGVDSTLKIQPAKLEDSAVYLCASSFEEGALTFGSGTRLTVV.

V gene TRBV19 combines with J gene TRBJ1-6; D gene unclear. Per the germline V gene, CDR1 is LNHDA and CDR2 is SQIVND (reference sequence). V was trimmed by 3 bases and J by 11 bases, leaving 14 bases between them. This CDR3 has 14 amino acids. The CDR3, as DNA: TGTGCCAGTAGTATGGTACCCCCAAGAGCACCCCTCCACTTT. Amino acid sequence: CASSMVPPRAPLHF.

The V and J genes are TRBV7-3 and TRBJ1-1; tentatively, D is TRBD1 (5 bases). CDR1 and CDR2 from the germline V gene are SGHTA and FQGTGA. The V end was cut by 5 bases, the J end by 1 base, with 14 bases between. The CDR3 totals 15 residues. The CDR3 nucleotides read TGTGCCAGCAGCCAGGGTACAGGACGGAACACTGAAGCTTTCTTT. It yields the protein CASSQGTGRNTEAFF.

V gene TRBV27 combines with J gene TRBJ1-1; TRBD1 is a possible D gene (6 bases). This CDR3 is built from 13 residues. V lost 2 bases, J lost 4 bases, and 8 bases lay in between. The germline CDR1 and CDR2 sequences are MNHEY and SMNVEV (reference sequence). CDR3 residues: CASSLIGGTEAFF. CDR3 coding DNA: TGTGCCAGCAGTTTAATAGGGGGCACTGAAGCTTTCTTT.

The chain uses TRBV5-1 and TRBJ2-7; 9 nucleotides line up with TRBD1. The CDR3 totals 15 residues. V was clipped by 5 bases and J by 0 bases; unmatched bases: 6. Looked up from germline, CDR1 is SGHRS and CDR2 is YFSETQ. CDR3 in DNA: TGCGCCAGCAGAACGATGGGACAGGGCTCCTACGAGCAGTACTTC. Translated, it gives CASRTMGQGSYEQYF.

This chain connects TRBV9 to TRBJ2-1, with D perhaps matching TRBD2 (6 bases). V was cut by 1 base and J by 10 bases, with 15 bases left in between. The length of the CDR3 is 14 residues. Germline CDR1 and CDR2: SGDLS and YYNGEE. CDR3: CASSVRVSGGEQFF. In DNA form, the CDR3 reads TGTGCCAGCAGCGTAAGGGTTAGCGGAGGCGAGCAGTTCTTC. Complete variable domain (other parts from reference TRBV9 and TRBJ2-1): DSGVTQTPKHLITATGQRVTLRCSPRSGDLSVYWYQQSLDQGLQFLIQYYNGEERAKGNILERFSAQQFPDLHSELNLSSLELGDSALYFCASSVRVSGGEQFFGPGTRLTVL.